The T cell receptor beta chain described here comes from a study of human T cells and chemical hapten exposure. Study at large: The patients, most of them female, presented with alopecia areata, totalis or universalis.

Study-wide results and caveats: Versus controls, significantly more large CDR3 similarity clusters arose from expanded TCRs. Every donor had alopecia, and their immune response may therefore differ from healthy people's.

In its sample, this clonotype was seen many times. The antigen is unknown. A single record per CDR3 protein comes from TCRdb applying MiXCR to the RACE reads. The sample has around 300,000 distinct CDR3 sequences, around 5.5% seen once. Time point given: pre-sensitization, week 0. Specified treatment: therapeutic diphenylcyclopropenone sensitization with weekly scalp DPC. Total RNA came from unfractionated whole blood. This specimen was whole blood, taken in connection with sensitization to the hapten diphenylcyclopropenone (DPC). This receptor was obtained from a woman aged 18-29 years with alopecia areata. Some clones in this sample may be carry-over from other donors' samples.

The CDR3 DNA sequence: TGCAGCGTTGCTCTCGGCCCCGCCTACGAGCAGTACTTC. Amino acids: CSVALGPAYEQYF. The chain combines TRBV29-1 with TRBJ2-7, with D hard to call. The length of the CDR3 is 13 residues. In germline, CDR1 is SQVTM, CDR2 ANQGSEA. Trimming removed 4 bases at V and 2 bases at J, with 12 bases between.